This T cell receptor (beta chain) was sequenced for a study of beta chain features in type 1 diabetes. Central memory, naive, regulatory and stem cell-like memory CD4+ cells were sorted by CD45RO/CCR7/CD25/CD127/CD95/CD27. V was pared by 5 bases and J by 5 bases, with 7 bases of the junction left unmatched. The germline V gene has CDR1 SNHLY and CDR2 FYNNEI. This CDR3 has 14 amino acids. The study reverse transcribed the entire isolated RNA, so it sequenced expressed TCRB transcripts. Some clones are missing from TCRdb's copy, which holds only in-frame ones; the method was immunoSEQ multiplex PCR. The sample yields under 400,000 clones, roughly a fifth seen once.

This chain links TRBV2 with TRBJ2-3, with 7 bases that match TRBD1. This receptor was taken from a woman under 30 in good health. Input material: naive CD4+ T cells from blood. The CDR3 is CASSQQGSEDTQYF. The DNA for the CDR3 is TGTGCCAGCAGTCAACAGGGGTCAGAAGATACGCAGTATTTT.